The 6 T cell receptor beta chains below all came from one sample that was sequenced in a study of control samples from healthy donors and cancer patients. The protocol was immunoSEQ multiplex PCR, while the TCRdb copy is restricted to in-frame clones and leaves out a portion. The data hold about 150,000 clones, with over 90% observed a single time. Material: blood. These receptors came from a man between 50 and 59 years old in good health.

V and J are TRBV5-1 and TRBJ1-1, with D perhaps TRBD1 (5 bases). CDR1 and CDR2 from the germline V gene are SGHRS and YFSETQ. The CDR3 consists of 15 residues. V was clipped by 2 bases and J by 3 bases, with 14 bases between them. CDR3 in DNA: TGCGCCAGCAGCTTAGTCCCGGGGGTGGACACTGAAGCTTTCTTT. It yields the protein CASSLVPGVDTEAFF. The whole variable domain, remainder taken from reference TRBV5-1 and TRBJ1-1, is KAGVTQTPRYLIKTRGQQVTLSCSPISGHRSVSWYQQTPGQGLQFLFEYFSETQRNKGNFPGRFSGRQFSNSRSEMNVSTLELGDSALYLCASSLVPGVDTEAFFGQGTRLTVV.

The chain employs TRBV9 and TRBJ2-7; possibly TRBD2 for D (6 bases). With 4 bases removed from V and 4 bases from J, the gap between germline ends came to 15 bases. Germline V gives CDR1 SGDLS, CDR2 YYNGEE. The CDR3 consists of 14 residues. The CDR3 DNA reads TGTGCCAGCAGCCCGGGACTCTCGGGGTACGAGCAGTACTTC. As protein: CASSPGLSGYEQYF.

This clone occurred a few times. The chain uses TRBV5-5 and TRBJ1-5; D is unresolved. Germline V gene lookup returns CDR1 SGHKS and CDR2 YYEKEE (reference sequence). V was trimmed by 4 bases and J by 3 bases, leaving 17 bases between them. The CDR3 covers 16 residues. CDR3 bases: TGTGCCAGCAGCCCCTGGCCGGGAAGCTCCAATCAGCCCCAGCATTTT. The encoded protein is CASSPWPGSSNQPQHF. Complete variable domain (other parts from reference TRBV5-5 and TRBJ1-5): DAGVTQSPTHLIKTRGQQVTLRCSPISGHKSVSWYQQVLGQGPQFIFQYYEKEERGRGNFPDRFSARQFPNYSSELNVNALLLGDSALYLCASSPWPGSSNQPQHFGDGTRLSIL.

The CDR3 here is CATSDLSREETQYF. The DNA of the CDR3 is TGTGCCACCAGTGATTTAAGCAGGGAAGAGACCCAGTACTTC. This chain joins TRBV24-1 and TRBJ2-5, with D perhaps TRBD1 (5 bases). Germline V CDR1 and CDR2: KGHDR, SFDVKD. V dropped 1 base and J dropped 3 bases, with 8 bases sitting between them. The CDR3 runs 14 residues.

This clone was found a few times. This rearrangement joins TRBV6-4 to TRBJ1-5, with D unclear. Trimming left V 4 bases short and J 5 bases short, with 9 bases between. The length of the CDR3 is 13 residues. Germline values: CDR1 MRHNA, CDR2 SNTAGT. The DNA for the CDR3 is TGTGCCAGCAGTGTAGACCGTGATCAGCCCCAGCATTTT. Translated: CASSVDRDQPQHF.

This clone was seen just once. Germline and junction disagree at one end, which may indicate a read error. The DNA for the CDR3 is TGTGCTAGCAGCTCACGGGGCAGGACTGAAGCTTTCTTT. It is translated as CASSSRGRTEAFF. The chain combines TRBV7-7 with TRBJ1-1; possibly TRBD1 for D (5 bases). The CDR3 has 13 amino acids. The germline gives CDR1 SSHAT, CDR2 FNYEAQ (reference sequence). The variable domain in full, with the rest retrieved from reference TRBV7-7 and TRBJ1-1, is GAGVSQSPRYKVTKRGQDVTLRCDPISSHATLYWYQQALGQGPEFLTYFNYEAQPDKSGLPSDRFSAERPEGSISTLTIQRTEQRDSAMYRCASSSRGRTEAFFGQGTRLTVV.